The rows below give T cell receptor beta chains drawn from one sample of a study of OX40 agonist ivuxolimab in advanced cancers. Data came from immunoSEQ multiplex PCR; TCRdb stores just in-frame clones and leaves some out. The table lists about 22,000 clones, approximately 80% of them singletons. The sequencing used CD4+ or CD8+ T cells sorted from blood, collected in a trial of the OX40 agonist ivuxolimab. The receptors originated from an adult with an advanced solid tumor such as melanoma, head and neck, liver or kidney cancer. Each CDR3 is given with its conserved first and last residue. Fields, in order: D gene, V gene, J gene, clone size, CDR3 length, CDR3 DNA, CDR3 protein. A D gene is named only where the DNA matches it firmly. The size entry is marked missing in some rows and otherwise reads once, few, many or a size class.

d_call: TRBD1
v_call: TRBV27
j_call: TRBJ1-3
clone_size: .
cdr3_length: 15
cdr3_nt: TGTGCCAGTTCTCCCGACAGGGGGCTTGGAAACACCATATATTTT
cdr3_aa: CASSPDRGLGNTIYF

d_call: .
v_call: TRBV5-4
j_call: TRBJ2-5
clone_size: .
cdr3_length: 13
cdr3_nt: TGTGCCAGCAGCTTGGGCCAGCAAGAGACCCAGTACTTC
cdr3_aa: CASSLGQQETQYF

d_call: .
v_call: TRBV7-9
j_call: TRBJ2-7
clone_size: .
cdr3_length: 14
cdr3_nt: TGTGCCAGCAGCCTTTTAGGAATAGCCTACGAGCAGTACTTC
cdr3_aa: CASSLLGIAYEQYF

d_call: TRBD2
v_call: TRBV14
j_call: TRBJ2-1
clone_size: .
cdr3_length: 18
cdr3_nt: TGTGCCAGCAGCCATGAAATGACTAGCGGGAGAGTTTACAATGAGCAGTTCTTC
cdr3_aa: CASSHEMTSGRVYNEQFF

d_call: .
v_call: TRBV7-2
j_call: TRBJ1-2
clone_size: .
cdr3_length: 15
cdr3_nt: TGTGCCAGCAGCTTCGACTGGACAGCCTTCTATGGCTACACCTTC
cdr3_aa: CASSFDWTAFYGYTF

d_call: TRBD2
v_call: TRBV25-1
j_call: TRBJ2-1
clone_size: .
cdr3_length: 15
cdr3_nt: TGTGCCAGCAGTGTAGGAGCGGGGGGTTACAATGAGCAGTTCTTC
cdr3_aa: CASSVGAGGYNEQFF

d_call: .
v_call: TRBV9
j_call: TRBJ2-2
clone_size: .
cdr3_length: 18
cdr3_nt: TGTGCCAGCAACTTCCCGGGGTCTCCGAGGGTCGACACCGGGGAGCTGTTTTTT
cdr3_aa: CASNFPGSPRVDTGELFF

d_call: .
v_call: TRBV28
j_call: TRBJ2-1
clone_size: .
cdr3_length: 12
cdr3_nt: TGTGCCAGCAGTTTAGGGTACAATGAGCAGTTCTTC
cdr3_aa: CASSLGYNEQFF

d_call: .
v_call: TRBV28
j_call: TRBJ2-7
clone_size: .
cdr3_length: 14
cdr3_nt: TGTGCCAGCAGTTCTTGGACATCTACCCACGAGCAGTACTTC
cdr3_aa: CASSSWTSTHEQYF

d_call: TRBD2
v_call: TRBV9
j_call: TRBJ2-7
clone_size: .
cdr3_length: 17
cdr3_nt: TGTGCCAGCAGCGTAGGGACCCGGCTAGCGGGAGAGTACGAGCAGTACTTC
cdr3_aa: CASSVGTRLAGEYEQYF

d_call: .
v_call: TRBV27
j_call: TRBJ1-1
clone_size: .
cdr3_length: 14
cdr3_nt: TGTGCCAGCAGTTTATCGATATTCCGAACTGAAGCTTTCTTT
cdr3_aa: CASSLSIFRTEAFF

d_call: TRBD2
v_call: TRBV30
j_call: TRBJ2-3
clone_size: once
cdr3_length: 16
cdr3_nt: TGTGCCTGGACCATGGGGCTAGCGGGGGGGTCAGATACGCAGTATTTT
cdr3_aa: CAWTMGLAGGSDTQYF

d_call: .
v_call: TRBV11-1
j_call: TRBJ2-1
clone_size: .
cdr3_length: 12
cdr3_nt: TGTGCCAGCAGCTTAACGGGAAATGAGCAGTTCTTC
cdr3_aa: CASSLTGNEQFF